A single sample gave rise to the 5 T cell receptor beta chains below, sequenced in a study of blood T cell repertoires in COVID-19. Repertoires were generated with immunoSEQ multiplex PCR, while TCRdb's copy carries only in-frame clones and drops some. This sample carries tens of thousands of clones, approximately 80% of them seen once, and the ten largest clones take 7%. Sequenced input: peripheral blood. Source of these receptors: an older man with acute or convalescent COVID-19.

The V gene is TRBV28, the J gene TRBJ1-5; D uncertain. CDR3 length: 13 amino acids. CDR1 and CDR2 from the germline V gene are MDHEN and SYDVKM. V was cut by 6 bases and J by 7 bases, with 13 bases left in between. The DNA for the CDR3 is TGTGCCAGCAGCCCGACACGAATCCAGCCCCAGCATTTT. This sequence encodes CASSPTRIQPQHF.

The V call is TRBV25-1, the J call TRBJ2-7; the D gene is possibly TRBD1 (6 bases). Trimming left V 8 bases short and J 1 base short, with 15 bases between. CDR3 length: 14 amino acids. Germline CDR1 MGHDK, CDR2 SYGVNS. Here the CDR3 DNA reads TGTGCCAGCGGGAAGACAGGAATTTCCTACGAGCAGTACTTC. This sequence encodes CASGKTGISYEQYF.

This rearrangement joins TRBV5-1 to TRBJ1-3, with 8 bases that match TRBD1. Germline CDR1 and CDR2: SGHRS and YFSETQ. The CDR3 loop spans 18 amino acids. V lost 4 bases, J lost 2 bases, and 14 bases stayed unmatched. CDR3: CASSPRPAGQGTGNTIYF. As DNA, the CDR3 is TGCGCCAGCAGCCCCCGTCCGGCCGGACAGGGAACTGGAAACACCATATATTTT.

The rearrangement joins TRBV30 to TRBJ1-2; weak D call: TRBD1 (6 bases). Germline CDR1 GTSNPN, CDR2 SVGIG (reference sequence). V gave up 0 bases and J gave up 8 bases, with 16 bases separating them. This CDR3 comprises 14 residues. In DNA form, the CDR3 reads TGTGCCTGGAGTGTACACAGGGAGGGTGCAGGCTACACCTTC. It specifies CAWSVHREGAGYTF.

This chain connects TRBV12-3 or TRBV12-4 to TRBJ1-1; a possible D gene is TRBD1 (6 bases). CDR3 length equals 13 residues. Between the trimmed V and J ends, which lost 8 bases and 4 bases, there was a span of 14 bases. CDR3 nucleotides: TGTGCCAGCGCCTTGGGAGGGGGCACTGAAGCTTTCTTT. This codes for CASALGGGTEAFF.